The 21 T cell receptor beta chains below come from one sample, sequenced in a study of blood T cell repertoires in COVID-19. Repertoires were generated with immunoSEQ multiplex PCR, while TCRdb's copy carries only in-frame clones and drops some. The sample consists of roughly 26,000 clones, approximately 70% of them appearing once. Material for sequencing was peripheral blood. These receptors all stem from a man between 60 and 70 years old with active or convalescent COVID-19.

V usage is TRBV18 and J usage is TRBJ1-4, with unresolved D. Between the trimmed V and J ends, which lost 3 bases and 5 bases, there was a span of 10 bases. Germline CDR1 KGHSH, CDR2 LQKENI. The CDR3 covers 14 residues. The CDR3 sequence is CASSPGSRNEKLFF. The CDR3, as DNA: TGTGCCAGCTCACCCGGGAGTAGGAATGAAAAACTGTTTTTT. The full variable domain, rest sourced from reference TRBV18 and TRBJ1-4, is NAGVMQNPRHLVRRRGQEARLRCSPMKGHSHVYWYRQLPEEGLKFMVYLQKENIIDESGMPKERFSAEFPKEGPSILRIQQVVRGDSAAYFCASSPGSRNEKLFFGSGTQLSVL.

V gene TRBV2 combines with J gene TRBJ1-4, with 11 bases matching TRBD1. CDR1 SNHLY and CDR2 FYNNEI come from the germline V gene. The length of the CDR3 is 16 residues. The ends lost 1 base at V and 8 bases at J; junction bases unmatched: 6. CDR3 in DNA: TGTGCCAGCAGTGAAGGGTTCGGGACAGGGGGAGAAAAACTGTTTTTT. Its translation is CASSEGFGTGGEKLFF.

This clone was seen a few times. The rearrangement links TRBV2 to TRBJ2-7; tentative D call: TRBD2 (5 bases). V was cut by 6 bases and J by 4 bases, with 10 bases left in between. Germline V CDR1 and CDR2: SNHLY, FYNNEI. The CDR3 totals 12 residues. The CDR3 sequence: CASSTRVYEQYF. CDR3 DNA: TGTGCCAGCAGCACTAGGGTATACGAGCAGTACTTC.

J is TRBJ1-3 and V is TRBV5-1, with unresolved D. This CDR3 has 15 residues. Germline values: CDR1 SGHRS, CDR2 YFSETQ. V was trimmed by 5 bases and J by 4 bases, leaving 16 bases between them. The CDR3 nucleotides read TGCGCCAGCAGTCCCGACCCCCCGGGAGGAAACACCATATATTTT. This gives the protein CASSPDPPGGNTIYF.

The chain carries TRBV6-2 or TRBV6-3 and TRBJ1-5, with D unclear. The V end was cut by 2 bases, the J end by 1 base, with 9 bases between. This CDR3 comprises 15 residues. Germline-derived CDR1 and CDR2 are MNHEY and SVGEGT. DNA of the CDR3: TGTGCCAGCAGTTACATGTCAGTCAGCAATCAGCCCCAGCATTTT. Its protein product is CASSYMSVSNQPQHF.

The CDR3 region has the DNA TGCGCCAGCATGGGGGACTGGGGTGATCGTGAGCAGTTCTTC. Protein: CASMGDWGDREQFF. V gene TRBV10-1 combines with J gene TRBJ2-1; D is possibly TRBD2 (6 bases). The CDR3 contains 14 residues. Trimming cost V 7 bases and J 9 bases, with 19 bases left between them. Germline V lookup: CDR1 WNHNN, CDR2 SYGVQD (reference sequence).

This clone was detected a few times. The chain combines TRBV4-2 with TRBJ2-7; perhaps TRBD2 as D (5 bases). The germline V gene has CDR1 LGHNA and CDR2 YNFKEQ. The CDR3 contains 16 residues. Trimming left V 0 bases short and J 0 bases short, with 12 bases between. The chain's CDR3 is CASSQDQAASSYEQYF. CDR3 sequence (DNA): TGTGCCAGCAGCCAAGATCAAGCGGCGAGCTCCTACGAGCAGTACTTC.

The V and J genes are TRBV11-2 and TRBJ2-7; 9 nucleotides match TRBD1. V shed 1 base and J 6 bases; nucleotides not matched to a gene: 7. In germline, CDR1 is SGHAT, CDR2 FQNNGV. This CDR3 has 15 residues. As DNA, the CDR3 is TGTGCCAGCAGCTTAGTTCGGACAGGGGCTGGCGAGCAGTACTTC. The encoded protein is CASSLVRTGAGEQYF.

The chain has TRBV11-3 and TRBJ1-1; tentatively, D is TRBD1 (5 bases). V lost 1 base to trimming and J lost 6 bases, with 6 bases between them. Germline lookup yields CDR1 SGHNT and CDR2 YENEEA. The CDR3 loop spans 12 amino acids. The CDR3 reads CASSLGGPEAFF. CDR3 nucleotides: TGTGCCAGCAGCTTAGGGGGCCCTGAAGCTTTCTTT. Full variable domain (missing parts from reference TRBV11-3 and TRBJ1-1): EAGVVQSPRYKIIEKKQPVAFWCNPISGHNTLYWYLQNLGQGPELLIRYENEEAVDDSQLPKDRFSAERLKGVDSTLKIQPAELGDSAVYLCASSLGGPEAFFGQGTRLTVV.

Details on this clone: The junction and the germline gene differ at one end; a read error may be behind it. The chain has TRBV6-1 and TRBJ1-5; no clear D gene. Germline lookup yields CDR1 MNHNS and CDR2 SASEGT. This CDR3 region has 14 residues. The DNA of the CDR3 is TGTGCCAGCAGTGATGGAAGTAGCAATCAGCCCCAACATTTT. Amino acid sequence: CASSDGSSNQPQHF.

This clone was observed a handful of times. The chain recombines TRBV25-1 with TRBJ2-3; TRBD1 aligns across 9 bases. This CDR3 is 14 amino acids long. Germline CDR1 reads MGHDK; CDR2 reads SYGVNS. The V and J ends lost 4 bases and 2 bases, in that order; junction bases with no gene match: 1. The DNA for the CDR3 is TGTGCCAGCAGTGGACAGGGGGACACAGATACGCAGTATTTT. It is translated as CASSGQGDTDTQYF.

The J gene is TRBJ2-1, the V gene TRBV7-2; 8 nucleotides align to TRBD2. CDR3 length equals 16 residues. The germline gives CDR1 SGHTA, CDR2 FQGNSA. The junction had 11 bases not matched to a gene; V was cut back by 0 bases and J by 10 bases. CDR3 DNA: TGTGCCAGCAGCTTAGCGCCCGGGGGGGCTTTACGGGAGCAGTTCTTC. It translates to CASSLAPGGALREQFF.

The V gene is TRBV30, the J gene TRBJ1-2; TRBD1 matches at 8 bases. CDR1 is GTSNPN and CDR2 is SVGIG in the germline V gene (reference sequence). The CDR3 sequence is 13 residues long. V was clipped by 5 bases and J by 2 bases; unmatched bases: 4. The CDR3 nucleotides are TGTGCCTGGCGGACAGGGAAAAACTATGGCTACACCTTC. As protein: CAWRTGKNYGYTF.

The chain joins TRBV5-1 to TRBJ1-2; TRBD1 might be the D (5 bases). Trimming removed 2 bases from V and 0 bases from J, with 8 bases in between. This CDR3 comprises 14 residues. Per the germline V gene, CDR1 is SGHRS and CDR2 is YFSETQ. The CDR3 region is CASSFGHTNYGYTF. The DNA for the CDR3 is TGCGCCAGCAGCTTTGGACACACTAACTATGGCTACACCTTC. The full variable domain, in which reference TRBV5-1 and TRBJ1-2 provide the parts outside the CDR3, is KAGVTQTPRYLIKTRGQQVTLSCSPISGHRSVSWYQQTPGQGLQFLFEYFSETQRNKGNFPGRFSGRQFSNSRSEMNVSTLELGDSALYLCASSFGHTNYGYTFGSGTRLTVV.

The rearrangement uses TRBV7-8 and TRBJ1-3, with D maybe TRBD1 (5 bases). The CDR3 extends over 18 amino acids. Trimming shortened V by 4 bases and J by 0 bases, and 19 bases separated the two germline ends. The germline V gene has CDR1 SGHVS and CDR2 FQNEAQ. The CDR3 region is CASSSIQGYPLSGNTIYF. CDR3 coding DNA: TGTGCCAGCAGCTCCATCCAGGGATACCCTCTCTCTGGAAACACCATATATTTT.

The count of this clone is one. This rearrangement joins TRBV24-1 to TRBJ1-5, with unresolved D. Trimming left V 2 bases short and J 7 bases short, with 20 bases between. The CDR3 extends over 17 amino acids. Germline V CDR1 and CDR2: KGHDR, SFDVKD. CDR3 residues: CATSDSHDRPRRQPQHF. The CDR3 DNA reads TGTGCCACCAGTGATTCACACGATAGGCCTCGGCGGCAGCCCCAGCATTTT.

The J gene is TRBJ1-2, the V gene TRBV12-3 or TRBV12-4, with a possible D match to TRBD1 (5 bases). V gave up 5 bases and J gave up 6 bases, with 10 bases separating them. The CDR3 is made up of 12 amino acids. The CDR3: CASSKGINGYTF. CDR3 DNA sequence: TGTGCCAGCAGTAAGGGGATAAATGGCTACACCTTC.

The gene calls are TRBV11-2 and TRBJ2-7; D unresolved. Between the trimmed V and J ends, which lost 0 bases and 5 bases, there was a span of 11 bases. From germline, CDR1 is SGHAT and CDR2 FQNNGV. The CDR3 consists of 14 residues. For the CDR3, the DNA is TGTGCCAGCAGCTTAGATCCTGGAGCACACGAGCAGTACTTC. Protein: CASSLDPGAHEQYF.

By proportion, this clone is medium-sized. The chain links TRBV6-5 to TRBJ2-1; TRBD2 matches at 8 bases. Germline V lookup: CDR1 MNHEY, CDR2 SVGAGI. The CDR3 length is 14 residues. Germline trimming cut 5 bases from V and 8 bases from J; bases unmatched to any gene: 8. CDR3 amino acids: CASSLGGARDEQFF. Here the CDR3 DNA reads TGTGCCAGCAGTCTCGGGGGGGCGCGGGATGAGCAGTTCTTC.

DNA for the CDR3: TGTGCCAGTAGCCACGTCCAGCGGGGCCCTGGGGCCAACGTCCTGACTTTC. Translated, it gives CASSHVQRGPGANVLTF. The chain joins TRBV19 to TRBJ2-6; 7 bases map to TRBD2. The CDR3 has 17 residues. Per germline, CDR1 LNHDA and CDR2 SQIVND (reference sequence). V lost 6 bases and J lost 2; bases outside the gene matches: 10. Using reference TRBV19 and TRBJ2-6 for the parts outside the CDR3, the full variable domain is DGGITQSPKYLFRKEGQNVTLSCEQNLNHDAMYWYRQDPGQGLRLIYYSQIVNDFQKGDIAEGYSVSREKKESFPLTVTSAQKNPTAFYLCASSHVQRGPGANVLTFGAGSRLTVL.

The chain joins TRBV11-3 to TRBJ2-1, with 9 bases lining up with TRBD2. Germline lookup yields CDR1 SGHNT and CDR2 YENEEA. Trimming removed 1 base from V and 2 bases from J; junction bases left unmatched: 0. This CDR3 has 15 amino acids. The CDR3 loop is CASSLGTSAYNEQFF. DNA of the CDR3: TGTGCCAGCAGCTTAGGGACTAGCGCCTACAATGAGCAGTTCTTC.